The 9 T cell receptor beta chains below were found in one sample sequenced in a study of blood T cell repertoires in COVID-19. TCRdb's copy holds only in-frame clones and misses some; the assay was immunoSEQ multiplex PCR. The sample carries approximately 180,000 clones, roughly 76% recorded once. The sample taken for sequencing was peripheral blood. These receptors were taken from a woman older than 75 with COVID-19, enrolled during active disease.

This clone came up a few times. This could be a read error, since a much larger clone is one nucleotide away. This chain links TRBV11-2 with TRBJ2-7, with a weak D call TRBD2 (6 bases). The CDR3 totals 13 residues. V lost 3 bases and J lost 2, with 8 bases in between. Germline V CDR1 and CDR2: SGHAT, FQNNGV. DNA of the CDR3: TGTGCCAGCAGCTTGGGGGAGGCCTACGAGCAGTACTTC. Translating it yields CASSLGEAYEQYF.

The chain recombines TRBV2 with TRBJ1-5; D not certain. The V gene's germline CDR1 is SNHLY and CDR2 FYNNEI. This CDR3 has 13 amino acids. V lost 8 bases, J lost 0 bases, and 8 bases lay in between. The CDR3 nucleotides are TGTGCCAGCTGCGGAGATAGCAATCAGCCCCAGCATTTT. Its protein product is CASCGDSNQPQHF.

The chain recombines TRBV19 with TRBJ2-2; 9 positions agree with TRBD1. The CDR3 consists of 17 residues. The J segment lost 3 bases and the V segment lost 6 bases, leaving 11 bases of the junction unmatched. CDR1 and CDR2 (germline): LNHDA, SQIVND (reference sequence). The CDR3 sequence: CASRWGQGRLDTGELFF. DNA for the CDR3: TGTGCCAGTAGATGGGGACAGGGAAGGTTGGACACCGGGGAGCTGTTTTTT.

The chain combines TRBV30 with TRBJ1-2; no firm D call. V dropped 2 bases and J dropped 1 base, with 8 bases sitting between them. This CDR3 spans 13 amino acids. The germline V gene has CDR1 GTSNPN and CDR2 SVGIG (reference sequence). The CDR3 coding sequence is TGTGCCTGGAGTACCGGGAGTAACTATGGCTACACCTTC. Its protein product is CAWSTGSNYGYTF.

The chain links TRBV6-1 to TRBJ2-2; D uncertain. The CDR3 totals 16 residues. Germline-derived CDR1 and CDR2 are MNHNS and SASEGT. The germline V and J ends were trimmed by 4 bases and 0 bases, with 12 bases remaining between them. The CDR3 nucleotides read TGTGCCAGCAGTGCCCGTTCGGTCGCGAACACCGGGGAGCTGTTTTTT. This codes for CASSARSVANTGELFF.

CDR3 in amino acids: CASSQARGTHIYNEQFF. CDR3 DNA sequence: TGTGCCAGCAGCCAAGCCCGTGGGACTCATATCTACAATGAGCAGTTCTTC. The chain carries TRBV3-1 (or the pseudogene TRBV3-2) and TRBJ2-1; TRBD2 might be the D (6 bases). CDR3 size: 17 residues. CDR1 is LGHDT and CDR2 is YNNKEL in the germline V gene (reference sequence). Trimming removed 1 base from V and 3 bases from J, with 16 bases in between.

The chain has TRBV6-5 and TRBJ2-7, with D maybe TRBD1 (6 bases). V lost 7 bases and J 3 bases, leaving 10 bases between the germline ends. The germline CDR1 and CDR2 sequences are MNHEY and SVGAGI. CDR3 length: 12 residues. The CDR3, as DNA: TGTGCCAGCATGGAACAGGGCTACGAGCAGTACTTC. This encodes CASMEQGYEQYF.

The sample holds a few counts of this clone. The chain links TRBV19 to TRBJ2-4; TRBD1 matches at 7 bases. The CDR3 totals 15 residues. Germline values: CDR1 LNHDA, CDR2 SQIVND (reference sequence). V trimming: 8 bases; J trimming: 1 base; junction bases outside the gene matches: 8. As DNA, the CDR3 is TGTGCCAGTCTCGACAGGGCCGGGGCCAAAAACATTCAGTACTTC. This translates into CASLDRAGAKNIQYF.

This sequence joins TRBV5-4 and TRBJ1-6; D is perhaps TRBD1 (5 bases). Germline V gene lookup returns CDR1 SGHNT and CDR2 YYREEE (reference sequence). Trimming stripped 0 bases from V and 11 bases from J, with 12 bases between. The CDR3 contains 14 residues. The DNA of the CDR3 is TGTGCCAGCAGCTTGGACAGGATAAGGACACCCCTCCACTTT. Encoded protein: CASSLDRIRTPLHF.